Following are 21 T cell receptor beta chains from one sample sequenced in a study of shared clonotypes between healthy human individuals. Method: immunoSEQ multiplex PCR; TCRdb's copy keeps in-frame clones and lacks some. The table lists fewer than 3 million clones, 85% to 95% of them singletons. Sample: naive CD4+ T cells from PBMCs. Subset meaning: CD45RA+ positively selected. The receptor set was obtained from a man aged 18 to 29 in good health. Some clones in this sample may be carry-over from other donors' samples.

V usage is TRBV19 and J usage is TRBJ2-1; 12 positions match TRBD2. CDR1 is LNHDA and CDR2 is SQIVND in the germline V gene (reference sequence). V lost 1 base, J lost 8 bases, and 12 bases stayed unmatched. The CDR3 contains 18 residues. This chain's CDR3 is CASSIVLAGGLNLYEQFF. The CDR3, as DNA: TGTGCCAGTAGTATAGTCCTAGCGGGAGGGTTAAATCTCTATGAGCAGTTCTTC. Drawing the rest from reference TRBV19 and TRBJ2-1, the complete variable domain is DGGITQSPKYLFRKEGQNVTLSCEQNLNHDAMYWYRQDPGQGLRLIYYSQIVNDFQKGDIAEGYSVSREKKESFPLTVTSAQKNPTAFYLCASSIVLAGGLNLYEQFFGPGTRLTVL.

The chain uses TRBV28 and TRBJ2-6; no clear D. CDR1 and CDR2 from the germline V gene are MDHEN and SYDVKM. The CDR3 is made up of 15 amino acids. The V gene lost 5 bases and the J gene lost 4 bases, with 12 bases spanning the gap. The CDR3 sequence is CASSVRQQGANVLTF. In DNA, the CDR3 is TGTGCCAGCAGTGTTCGTCAACAGGGGGCCAACGTCCTGACTTTC.

The J gene is TRBJ2-3, the V gene TRBV5-1; 10 nucleotides agree with TRBD1. V was clipped by 4 bases and J by 2 bases; unmatched bases: 4. Germline V gene data show CDR1 as SGHRS and CDR2 as YFSETQ. There are 15 residues in the CDR3. This chain's CDR3 is CASSHGTGVTDTQYF. In DNA form, the CDR3 reads TGCGCCAGCAGCCACGGGACAGGGGTCACAGATACGCAGTATTTT. Combining the CDR3 with reference TRBV5-1 and TRBJ2-3 gives the whole variable domain KAGVTQTPRYLIKTRGQQVTLSCSPISGHRSVSWYQQTPGQGLQFLFEYFSETQRNKGNFPGRFSGRQFSNSRSEMNVSTLELGDSALYLCASSHGTGVTDTQYFGPGTRLTVL.

The chain joins TRBV15 to TRBJ2-7, with 8 nucleotides matching TRBD1. Germline lookup yields CDR1 LNHNV and CDR2 YYDKDF (reference sequence). V lost 0 bases, J lost 7 bases, and 17 bases stayed unmatched. The CDR3 loop spans 18 amino acids. The CDR3 loop reads CATSRDFPGQAIFKEQYF. The CDR3 bases are TGTGCCACCAGCAGAGACTTTCCGGGACAGGCTATCTTCAAGGAGCAGTACTTC. The complete variable domain, with remaining parts taken from reference TRBV15 and TRBJ2-7, reads DAMVIQNPRYQVTQFGKPVTLSCSQTLNHNVMYWYQQKSSQAPKLLFHYYDKDFNNEADTPDNFQSRRPNTSFCFLDIRSPGLGDTAMYLCATSRDFPGQAIFKEQYFGPGTRLTVT.

The chain is built from TRBV30 and TRBJ2-3; D gene ambiguous. The V end was cut by 0 bases, the J end by 2 bases, with 12 bases between. Germline V CDR1 and CDR2: GTSNPN, SVGIG (reference sequence). The CDR3 is made up of 15 amino acids. CDR3 bases: TGTGCCTGGAGTGTACCAACTCCCGCCACAGATACGCAGTATTTT. This encodes CAWSVPTPATDTQYF.

The rearrangement links TRBV5-1 to TRBJ1-1, with D hard to call. The CDR3 length is 16 residues. CDR1 is SGHRS and CDR2 is YFSETQ in the germline V gene. V lost 4 bases and J lost 0, with 16 bases in between. CDR3 protein: CASSPNPQAMNTEAFF. For the CDR3, the DNA is TGCGCCAGCAGCCCAAACCCCCAAGCTATGAACACTGAAGCTTTCTTT.

The chain is built from TRBV18 and TRBJ2-1; D not resolved. V dropped 4 bases and J dropped 1 base, with 17 bases sitting between them. The V gene's germline CDR1 is KGHSH and CDR2 LQKENI. CDR3 length: 17 residues. Here the CDR3 reads CASSRNEVQLSYNEQFF. CDR3 DNA sequence: TGTGCCAGCTCACGTAATGAGGTGCAATTGTCCTACAATGAGCAGTTCTTC.

The CDR3 DNA reads TGCGCCAGCAGCGCGGGGGTCGGGAGGGAGTACGAGCAGTACTTC. Translated: CASSAGVGREYEQYF. The chain recombines TRBV5-1 with TRBJ2-7; TRBD2 aligns across 8 bases. The J segment lost 4 bases and the V segment lost 4 bases, leaving 10 bases of the junction unmatched. The CDR3 sequence is 15 residues long. Per germline, CDR1 SGHRS and CDR2 YFSETQ.

The chain joins TRBV28 to TRBJ2-3, with D perhaps being TRBD1 or TRBD2 (6 bases each). The CDR3 spans 15 residues. Germline V gene sequence: CDR1 MDHEN, CDR2 SYDVKM. The V and J ends lost 3 bases and 6 bases respectively, with 16 bases between them. CDR3 loop: CASSFVGGGSDTQYF. DNA of the CDR3: TGTGCCAGCAGTTTTGTTGGAGGGGGTAGTGATACGCAGTATTTT.

The chain combines TRBV28 with TRBJ1-3, with TRBD1 as a possible D gene (5 bases). The CDR3 is 16 residues long. V shed 4 bases and J shed 0 bases, with 13 bases lying between them. Germline CDR1 and CDR2: MDHEN and SYDVKM. The CDR3 DNA follows: TGTGCCAGCAGTTCCCCCGCGCAGGGCTCTGGAAACACCATATATTTT. This sequence encodes CASSSPAQGSGNTIYF.

The CDR3 region has the DNA TGTGCCAGCAGCTTAAAAAACCGGGCCCCTAACTATGGCTACACCTTC. This encodes CASSLKNRAPNYGYTF. The V gene is TRBV5-6, the J gene TRBJ1-2, with D unresolved. V was cut by 2 bases and J by 0 bases, with 14 bases left in between. This CDR3 contains 16 residues. Germline-derived CDR1 and CDR2 are SGHDT and YYEEEE. The full variable domain, in which reference TRBV5-6 and TRBJ1-2 provide the parts outside the CDR3, is DAGVTQSPTHLIKTRGQQVTLRCSPKSGHDTVSWYQQALGQGPQFIFQYYEEEERQRGNFPDRFSGHQFPNYSSELNVNALLLGDSALYLCASSLKNRAPNYGYTFGSGTRLTVV.

The chain uses TRBV6-1 and TRBJ2-5; D remains unclear. The CDR3 length is 12 residues. V lost 11 bases and J lost 1, with 11 bases in between. CDR1 is MNHNS and CDR2 is SASEGT in the germline V gene. In DNA form, the CDR3 reads TGTGCCCTTGGTAGGGTCCAAGAGACCCAGTACTTC. Translated: CALGRVQETQYF.

The V and J genes are TRBV19 and TRBJ2-6, with a tentative D call TRBD2 (6 bases). This CDR3 is built from 16 residues. Looked up from germline, CDR1 is LNHDA and CDR2 is SQIVND (reference sequence). Trimming stripped 5 bases from V and 2 bases from J, with 13 bases between. CDR3 bases: TGTGCCAGTAGTCACAACGGGGGTGCTGGGGCCAACGTCCTGACTTTC. Translation gives CASSHNGGAGANVLTF. Using reference TRBV19 and TRBJ2-6 for the parts outside the CDR3, the full variable domain is DGGITQSPKYLFRKEGQNVTLSCEQNLNHDAMYWYRQDPGQGLRLIYYSQIVNDFQKGDIAEGYSVSREKKESFPLTVTSAQKNPTAFYLCASSHNGGAGANVLTFGAGSRLTVL.

The CDR3 DNA is TGTGCCAGCAGCGGGACCGGGACAGGGCTTAATGAGCAGTTCTTC. This translates into CASSGTGTGLNEQFF. The chain has TRBV7-6 and TRBJ2-1, with 9 nucleotides matching TRBD1. The germline gives CDR1 SGHVS, CDR2 FNYEAQ. Trimming took 5 bases from V and 7 from J; bases not matched to a gene: 9. This CDR3 spans 15 amino acids.

The rearrangement links TRBV5-8 to TRBJ2-2; 12 bases align to TRBD2. V lost 5 bases, J lost 0 bases, and 11 bases stayed unmatched. The CDR3 contains 19 residues. CDR1 is SGHTS, CDR2 YDEGEE, per germline. The CDR3 bases are TGTGCCAGCAGTCTCTTCCTAGCGGGAGGGCCGACGAACACCGGGGAGCTGTTTTTT. This sequence encodes CASSLFLAGGPTNTGELFF.

The rearrangement joins TRBV6-1 to TRBJ2-3, with a tentative D call TRBD1 (6 bases). The length of the CDR3 is 14 residues. Germline V CDR1 and CDR2: MNHNS, SASEGT. V lost 8 bases and J 1 base, leaving 13 bases between the germline ends. CDR3 amino acids: CASVLRGGTDTQYF. CDR3 DNA: TGTGCCAGCGTCCTCAGGGGAGGCACAGATACGCAGTATTTT.

The rearrangement links TRBV14 to TRBJ2-7; 13 positions match TRBD2. Germline V lookup: CDR1 SGHDN, CDR2 FVKESK. The CDR3 is 18 amino acids. Trimming cost V 3 bases and J 6 bases; bases outside gene matches: 14. The CDR3 loop reads CASSHWTSGRGFPGEQYF. The CDR3 DNA reads TGTGCCAGCAGCCACTGGACTAGCGGGAGAGGGTTTCCCGGCGAGCAGTACTTC.

This chain connects TRBV19 to TRBJ2-1; 7 positions agree with TRBD1. The length of the CDR3 is 16 residues. From germline, CDR1 is LNHDA and CDR2 SQIVND (reference sequence). V lost 7 bases to trimming and J lost 6 bases; unmatched junction nucleotides: 15. CDR3 DNA sequence: TGTGCCAGTACCCCACAGGGCAGGGGGAAGACCAATGAGCAGTTCTTC. Translation: CASTPQGRGKTNEQFF.

The rearrangement links TRBV9 to TRBJ2-3, with D possibly TRBD2 on 5 matching bases. CDR1 SGDLS and CDR2 YYNGEE come from the germline V gene. The CDR3 is 14 residues long. V was clipped by 3 bases and J by 8 bases, with 16 bases between them. CDR3 DNA sequence: TGTGCCAGCAGCGGCACACTGCGCCGGGGTACGCAGTATTTT. It yields the protein CASSGTLRRGTQYF.

This clone is a singleton in its sample. This sequence joins TRBV19 and TRBJ1-5, with D unresolved. The V gene lost 5 bases and the J gene lost 5 bases, with 10 bases spanning the gap. The CDR3 extends over 13 amino acids. CDR1 is LNHDA, CDR2 SQIVND, per germline (reference sequence). The CDR3 DNA sequence: TGTGCCAGTAGTTATGGCGGCGATCAGCCCCAGCATTTT. Its protein is CASSYGGDQPQHF.

This chain connects TRBV28 to TRBJ2-6, with D unresolved. Trimming removed 6 bases at V and 0 bases at J, with 21 bases between. This CDR3 spans 19 amino acids. Germline CDR1 is MDHEN and CDR2 is SYDVKM. This CDR3 is CASRDSLGRTDSGANVLTF. CDR3 DNA: TGTGCCAGCAGAGATTCATTAGGGCGTACCGACTCTGGGGCCAACGTCCTGACTTTC.